This record looks at one T cell receptor (beta chain) sequence and its context. What it binds is not known. These data belong to a study of Tregs in tolerant kidney transplant recipients. Study results and limitations: The most relevant donor-specific Treg TCRbeta repertoire apparently came from expansion with activated donor B cells. Validation in larger populations is needed because few patients were studied. Nucleotide sequences could not be compared across some patients' samples due to primer changes.

Recipients received nonmyeloablative bone marrow transplants from related graft donors, with transient mixed chimerism. CD4+CD25+CD127- Tregs, CD4+CD25- non-Tregs, CD4 and CD8 cells were sorted. The protocol was immunoSEQ multiplex PCR, while the TCRdb copy is restricted to in-frame clones and leaves out a portion. The sample lists roughly 64,000 clones, over 75% seen once, with 3.8% in the top ten. The germline V gene has CDR1 SGHTA and CDR2 FQGNSA. V lost 3 bases to trimming and J lost 6 bases; unmatched junction nucleotides: 6. CDR3 length: 14 residues. The specimen comprised CD4+ T cells from blood (PBMCs), sampled 6 months after the transplant. The rearrangement uses TRBV7-2 and TRBJ2-7, with 9 bases lining up with TRBD1. The origin of this receptor is a human patient who received a combined kidney and bone marrow transplant. Some T cells here may be from the graft donor. CDR3 sequence reads: CASSFVQGAREQYF. DNA of the CDR3: TGTGCCAGCAGCTTTGTACAGGGGGCGCGCGAGCAGTACTTC.